These 23 T cell receptor beta chains share one sample of origin, sequenced in a study of cytomegalovirus exposure and HLA in healthy donors. The PCR ran on 60 Vbeta and 13 Jbeta primers. The repertoire was sequenced with immunoSEQ multiplex PCR; TCRdb's copy has only in-frame clones and lacks some. The profile covers roughly 180,000 clones, with 84% appearing a single time and roughly 1% taken by the ten largest. Sequencing was carried out using PBMCs. These receptors originate from a man aged 25-45 years in good health and CMV-seronegative.

The chain combines TRBV5-1 with TRBJ2-2; D is ambiguous. Trimming shortened V by 4 bases and J by 0 bases, and 13 bases separated the two germline ends. Germline V gives CDR1 SGHRS, CDR2 YFSETQ. This CDR3 has 16 amino acids. CDR3 sequence reads: CASSPLSTSNTGELFF. CDR3 nucleotides: TGCGCCAGCAGCCCGCTCTCGACTTCGAACACCGGGGAGCTGTTTTTT.

The chain's CDR3 is CASSLGGGLRNTIYF. DNA for the CDR3: TGTGCCAGTAGCCTAGGGGGGGGGCTGAGAAACACCATATATTTT. The chain employs TRBV19 and TRBJ1-3, with D possibly being TRBD1 (6 bases). V was clipped by 6 bases and J by 5 bases, with 17 bases between them. The CDR3 has 15 residues. Germline CDR1 and CDR2: LNHDA and SQIVND (reference sequence). Together with reference TRBV19 and TRBJ1-3, the CDR3 gives the full variable domain: DGGITQSPKYLFRKEGQNVTLSCEQNLNHDAMYWYRQDPGQGLRLIYYSQIVNDFQKGDIAEGYSVSREKKESFPLTVTSAQKNPTAFYLCASSLGGGLRNTIYFGEGSWLTVV.

Worth noting for this clone: Compared with germline, one end of the junction differs, possibly owing to a read error. This rearrangement joins TRBV7-2 to TRBJ1-2; D unclear. The CDR3 spans 11 residues. The germline CDR1 and CDR2 sequences are SGHTA and FQGNSA. CDR3 amino acids: CASSFFTELFF. CDR3 DNA: TGTGCCAGCAGCTTCTTTACAGAATTATTCTTC.

In this sample, this clone turned up once. The V gene is TRBV5-1, the J gene TRBJ2-7, with TRBD2 identical over 11 bases. The CDR3 covers 17 residues. CDR1 and CDR2 from the germline V gene are SGHRS and YFSETQ. V gave up 0 bases and J gave up 0 bases; unmatched junction bases: 5. The DNA of the CDR3 is TGCGCCAGCAGCTTGGGACTAGCGGGGCTAAGCTCCTACGAGCAGTACTTC. It specifies CASSLGLAGLSSYEQYF.

The rearrangement uses TRBV27 and TRBJ2-3; D is possibly TRBD2 (5 bases). The V gene's germline CDR1 is MNHEY and CDR2 SMNVEV (reference sequence). With 6 bases removed from V and 2 bases from J, the gap between germline ends came to 18 bases. This CDR3 has 16 amino acids. The DNA for the CDR3 is TGTGCCAGCAGCCGATTTCGGGGAGCGGACACAGATACGCAGTATTTT. It codes for CASSRFRGADTDTQYF.

DNA of the CDR3: TGTGCCAGCAGTTCACCTCGAAACAGGTACCCGAACACTGAAGCTTTCTTT. It yields the protein CASSSPRNRYPNTEAFF. This chain joins TRBV28 and TRBJ1-1; D is possibly TRBD1 (5 bases). CDR3 size: 17 residues. V gave up 4 bases and J gave up 1 base, with 19 bases separating them. The germline CDR1 and CDR2 sequences are MDHEN and SYDVKM.

This chain connects TRBV7-2 to TRBJ2-7; the D gene is possibly TRBD2 (7 bases). Per germline, CDR1 SGHTA and CDR2 FQGNSA. The V end lost 1 base, the J end lost 4 bases, and 14 bases lay between the germline ends. CDR3 size: 15 residues. CDR3 sequence reads: CASSLVGGLRYEQYF. CDR3 DNA: TGTGCCAGCAGCTTAGTCGGGGGGCTGAGGTACGAGCAGTACTTC.

CDR3 amino acids: CASSLQWTALSYEQYF. The DNA for the CDR3 is TGTGCCAGCAGCCTGCAATGGACAGCATTGAGTTACGAGCAGTACTTC. The genes are TRBV11-2 and TRBJ2-7, with a possible D match to TRBD1 (6 bases). The germline V gene has CDR1 SGHAT and CDR2 FQNNGV. Deletions cut 5 bases from V and 4 bases from J, with 21 bases between. The CDR3 extends over 16 amino acids.

The chain couples TRBV9 to TRBJ2-2; D gene ambiguous. Germline CDR1 reads SGDLS; CDR2 reads YYNGEE. The CDR3 runs 16 residues. Deletions cut 1 base from V and 7 bases from J, with 17 bases between. CDR3 in DNA: TGTGCCAGCAGCGTAACCTCGCCCAGTCATTACGGGGAGCTGTTTTTT. This codes for CASSVTSPSHYGELFF.

The chain recombines TRBV6-5 with TRBJ2-7; weak D call: TRBD2 (7 bases). This CDR3 has 15 amino acids. CDR1 is MNHEY and CDR2 is SVGAGI in the germline V gene. Deletions cut 5 bases from V and 4 bases from J, with 18 bases between. The CDR3 bases are TGTGCCAGCAGTAAGAGGGGGGGGAGTCTTTACGAGCAGTACTTC. Encoded protein: CASSKRGGSLYEQYF.

This chain uses TRBV7-9 with TRBJ2-7; 7 bases agree with TRBD1. The germline gives CDR1 SEHNR, CDR2 FQNEAQ (reference sequence). The V gene end was trimmed by 5 bases and the J gene end by 5 bases; junction bases not matched to a gene: 3. The CDR3 has 12 residues. The CDR3 reads CASSRQGDEQYF. CDR3 in DNA: TGTGCCAGCAGCCGACAGGGAGACGAGCAGTACTTC.

J is TRBJ2-3 and V is TRBV19; tentatively, D is TRBD1 (5 bases). Germline CDR1 LNHDA, CDR2 SQIVND (reference sequence). This CDR3 has 16 residues. With 7 bases removed from V and 4 bases from J, the gap between germline ends came to 21 bases. CDR3 nucleotides: TGTGCCAGTACCCTGGGGCCCACTGTAGGCCCAGATACGCAGTATTTT. Protein sequence: CASTLGPTVGPDTQYF.

J is TRBJ2-5 and V is TRBV23-1; 7 bases match TRBD1. TRBV23-1 counts as an open reading frame of uncertain function. This CDR3 is 14 amino acids long. The trim removed 2 bases at V and 2 bases at J, leaving 2 bases unmatched. As DNA, the CDR3 is TGCGCCAGCAGTCAAGGACAGGAACAAGAGACCCAGTACTTC. Protein sequence: CASSQGQEQETQYF.

This clone has a handful of counts. The rearrangement joins TRBV2 to TRBJ1-6; D is perhaps TRBD1 (6 bases). The CDR3 is 14 amino acids. CDR1 and CDR2 (germline): SNHLY, FYNNEI. V lost 6 bases and J lost 7, with 13 bases in between. The CDR3 sequence: CASRNRAPNSPLHF. CDR3 DNA sequence: TGTGCCAGCAGAAACAGGGCCCCCAATTCACCCCTCCACTTT.

This chain uses TRBV5-1 with TRBJ2-5; 8 nucleotides align to TRBD1. The V segment lost 4 bases and the J segment 5 bases; nucleotides outside the gene matches: 7. This CDR3 contains 14 residues. The germline V gene encodes CDR1 SGHRS and CDR2 YFSETQ. The CDR3 DNA reads as TGCGCCAGCAGCCCGGACAGGGCGCAGGAGACCCAGTACTTC. Translating gives CASSPDRAQETQYF.

This chain uses TRBV2 with TRBJ2-3, with 9 bases fitting TRBD1. The CDR3 extends over 16 amino acids. The germline V gene encodes CDR1 SNHLY and CDR2 FYNNEI. Unmatched junction bases numbered 10, after V lost 8 bases and J lost 1 base. CDR3 region: CASLGGQGFGTDTQYF. The DNA for the CDR3 is TGTGCCAGCTTAGGTGGACAGGGGTTTGGCACAGATACGCAGTATTTT.

The chain links TRBV30 to TRBJ1-1; the D is unclear. This CDR3 is built from 17 residues. Germline values: CDR1 GTSNPN, CDR2 SVGIG (reference sequence). V lost 0 bases and J 6 bases, leaving 23 bases between the germline ends. DNA for the CDR3: TGTGCCTGGAGTGTCCCTCCCGCAGGACTCGGCCTCCCTGAAGCTTTCTTT. It specifies CAWSVPPAGLGLPEAFF.

As DNA, the CDR3 is TGTGCCAGCAGCACTATGGGACAGGGGGCCTACGAGCAGTACTTC. Translating gives CASSTMGQGAYEQYF. The J gene is TRBJ2-7, the V gene TRBV7-9; 11 bases match TRBD1. CDR1 SEHNR and CDR2 FQNEAQ come from the germline V gene (reference sequence). The V segment lost 5 bases and the J segment 2 bases; nucleotides outside the gene matches: 5. CDR3 length equals 15 residues. Full variable domain (remainder filled in from reference TRBV7-9 and TRBJ2-7): DTGVSQNPRHKITKRGQNVTFRCDPISEHNRLYWYRQTLGQGPEFLTYFQNEAQLEKSRLLSDRFSAERPKGSFSTLEIQRTEQGDSAMYLCASSTMGQGAYEQYFGPGTRLTVT.

The chain joins TRBV6-5 to TRBJ1-1, with D possibly being TRBD1 (6 bases). The CDR3 has 15 amino acids. Germline assignment: CDR1 MNHEY and CDR2 SVGAGI. V lost 5 bases, J lost 4 bases, and 17 bases lay in between. The CDR3 loop reads CASSKRQAQITEAFF. The CDR3 nucleotides read TGTGCCAGCAGTAAAAGACAGGCCCAAATCACTGAAGCTTTCTTT.

This clone has a handful of counts. V usage is TRBV5-1 and J usage is TRBJ2-7; 7 bases map to TRBD1. The CDR3 totals 14 residues. The trim removed 3 bases at V and 0 bases at J, leaving 3 bases unmatched. Germline V gene data show CDR1 as SGHRS and CDR2 as YFSETQ. CDR3 nucleotides: TGCGCCAGCAGCTCCCGGGACAGCTCCTACGAGCAGTACTTC. This gives the protein CASSSRDSSYEQYF.

The chain has TRBV7-2 and TRBJ1-2; D gene uncertain. The CDR3 has 15 residues. The V end lost 5 bases, the J end lost 7 bases, and 20 bases lay between the germline ends. Germline V gene sequence: CDR1 SGHTA, CDR2 FQGNSA. As DNA, the CDR3 is TGTGCCAGCAGCGCGGGAGAACAAAGGTTACTTGGCTACACCTTC. Translation gives CASSAGEQRLLGYTF. The variable domain in full, with the rest retrieved from reference TRBV7-2 and TRBJ1-2, is GAGVSQSPSNKVTEKGKDVELRCDPISGHTALYWYRQSLGQGLEFLIYFQGNSAPDKSGLPSDRFSAERTGGSVSTLTIQRTQQEDSAVYLCASSAGEQRLLGYTFGSGTRLTVV.

Worth noting for this clone: Other DNA variants within this sample encode the same CDR3. The V call is TRBV4-1, the J call TRBJ2-7; tentative D call: TRBD1 (5 bases). Germline CDR1 reads MGHRA; CDR2 reads YSYEKL. Deletions cut 3 bases from V and 4 bases from J, with 10 bases between. The CDR3 totals 13 residues. CDR3 bases: TGCGCCAGCAGCCAGGCTGACAGTTACGAGCAGTACTTC. This sequence encodes CASSQADSYEQYF.

The chain carries TRBV4-3 and TRBJ2-3; D is possibly TRBD1 (7 bases). V dropped 0 bases and J dropped 6 bases, with 22 bases sitting between them. The germline V gene encodes CDR1 LGHNA and CDR2 YSLEER. The CDR3 is made up of 18 amino acids. For the CDR3, the DNA is TGCGCCAGCAGCCAAGATTTGGGGGGAAGGGGGCTTGGGGATACGCAGTATTTT. Its protein product is CASSQDLGGRGLGDTQYF.